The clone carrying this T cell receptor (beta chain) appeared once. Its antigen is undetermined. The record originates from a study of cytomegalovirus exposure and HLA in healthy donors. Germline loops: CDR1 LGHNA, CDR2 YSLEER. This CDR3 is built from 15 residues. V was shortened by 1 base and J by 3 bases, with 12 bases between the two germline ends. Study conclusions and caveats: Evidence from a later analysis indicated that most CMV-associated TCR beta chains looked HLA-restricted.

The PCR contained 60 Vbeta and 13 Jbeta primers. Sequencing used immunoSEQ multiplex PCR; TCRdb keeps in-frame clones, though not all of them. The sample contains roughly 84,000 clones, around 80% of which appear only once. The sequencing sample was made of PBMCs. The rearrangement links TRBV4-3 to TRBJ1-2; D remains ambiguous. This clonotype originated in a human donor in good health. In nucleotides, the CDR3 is TGCGCCAGCAGCCAAGGGGAAGGGAGGGACTATGGCTACACCTTC. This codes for CASSQGEGRDYGYTF.